Listed here is a single T cell receptor (beta chain). This CDR3 region has 13 residues. Germline V CDR1 and CDR2: GTSNPN, SVGIG (reference sequence). Trimming removed 5 bases from V and 2 bases from J, with 12 bases in between. TCRdb keeps only in-frame clones here, not all; method: immunoSEQ multiplex PCR. Of around 60,000 clones listed, about 72% are singletons. The data were taken from a study of cytotoxic CD8 clonotypes in ibrutinib-treated CLL. The specimen comprised PBMCs, sampled after 12 months of ibrutinib treatment. V and J are TRBV30 and TRBJ2-5; D possibly uses TRBD1 or TRBD2 (5 bases each). The receptor comes from a human donor with chronic lymphocytic leukemia. CDR3: CAWEGPDQETQYF. The CDR3 DNA reads as TGTGCCTGGGAGGGACCCGATCAAGAGACCCAGTACTTC.